What follows is one T cell receptor beta chain and its context. This sample is drawn from a study of CD8 T cells in ankylosing spondylitis. TCRdb processed the 5' RACE reads anew with MiXCR; each CDR3 protein has one entry. The data show 85,000 to 90,000 distinct CDR3 sequences, 25% to 35% seen once. Trimming removed 0 bases from V and 2 bases from J, with 9 bases in between. There are 14 residues in the CDR3. Germline values: CDR1 GTSNPN, CDR2 SVGIG (reference sequence). The specimen sequenced was blood, either unsorted or a sorted T cell fraction (not recorded which). This sequence joins TRBV30 and TRBJ2-3, with D maybe TRBD2 (7 bases). The sequence was collected from a male donor with ankylosing spondylitis or in good health (not recorded which). The CDR3 protein is CAWSVGGATDTQYF. CDR3 DNA sequence: TGTGCCTGGAGTGTGGGGGGGGCCACAGATACGCAGTATTTT. The variable domain in full, completed from reference TRBV30 and TRBJ2-3, reads SQTIHQWPATLVQPVGSPLSLECTVEGTSNPNLYWYRQAAGRGLQLLFYSVGIGQISSEVPQNLSASRPQDRQFILSSKKLLLSDSGFYLCAWSVGGATDTQYFGPGTRLTVL.